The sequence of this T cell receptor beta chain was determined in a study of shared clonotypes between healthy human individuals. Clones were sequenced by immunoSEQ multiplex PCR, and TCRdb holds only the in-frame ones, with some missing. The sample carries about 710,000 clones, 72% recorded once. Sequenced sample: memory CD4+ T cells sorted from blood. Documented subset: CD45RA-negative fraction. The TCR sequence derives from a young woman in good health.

The CDR3 DNA is TGTGCCAGCAGCTTAGGAGCGTCTAGCGGGAGTGGAGATGAGCAGTTCTTC. Translation: CASSLGASSGSGDEQFF. The rearrangement uses TRBV11-3 and TRBJ2-1; 10 bases line up with TRBD2. Per germline, CDR1 SGHNT and CDR2 YENEEA. The junction had 11 bases not matched to a gene; V was cut back by 1 base and J by 8 bases. CDR3 length equals 17 residues.